One sample yielded the 23 T cell receptor beta chains listed below, sequenced in a study of regulatory T cells in long-lasting Graves disease (dated by TCRdb to 2020 to 2022). The method behind the library was multiplex PCR. The instrument was an Illumina HiSeq 4000. To build TCR beta libraries, CDR3 regions were amplified by Arm-PCR using iRepertoire HTBI primers. Using fastp at Q25 and MiXCR, TCRdb reprocessed the public reads and kept productive beta chains. CDR3 protein sequences are deduplicated, and each keeps its most common genes and DNA. Present in this sample are over 350,000 distinct CDR3 sequences, 15% of which were seen just once. The ten largest clones capture under 9% of the sample. Explained via the paper, the time point label denotes: newly diagnosed GD, antithyroid drugs for less than 3 months. For both TCR sequencing and RNA sequencing, RNA was extracted from PBMCs in TRIzol. This sample also belongs to another study, concerning T cells in Graves' hyperthyroidism and ophthalmopathy.

The material sequenced was peripheral blood mononuclear cells (PBMCs), taken at new diagnosis, from a patient treated with antithyroid drugs. The receptors come from a woman in her forties with Graves disease. Donor details come from another sample of the same person, matched by shared clones.

This clonotype was detected ten times or more. The chain employs TRBV7-2 and TRBJ2-2, with TRBD2 matching over 9 bases. CDR3 length: 16 residues. Germline trimming cut 5 bases from V and 4 bases from J; bases unmatched to any gene: 8. Germline values: CDR1 SGHTA, CDR2 FQGNSA. The CDR3 here is CASSVRGGYSTGELFF. For the CDR3, the DNA is TGTGCCAGCAGCGTGCGGGGGGGCTATTCCACCGGGGAGCTGTTTTTT.

This clonotype has ten or more counts. The V gene is TRBV12-3 or TRBV12-4, the J gene TRBJ1-1; D not resolved. CDR3 length: 13 amino acids. Deletions cut 6 bases from V and 2 bases from J, with 10 bases between. The CDR3: CASSLYGNTEAFF. In DNA form, the CDR3 reads TGTGCCAGCAGCTTATACGGAAACACTGAAGCTTTCTTT.

The sample holds many counts of this clonotype. The rearrangement joins TRBV27 to TRBJ1-1; 8 bases match TRBD1. The V gene end was trimmed by 7 bases and the J gene end by 1 base; junction bases not matched to a gene: 5. Germline CDR1 is MNHEY and CDR2 is SMNVEV (reference sequence). This CDR3 is 14 amino acids long. Here the CDR3 reads CASTRDRTNTEAFF. CDR3 in DNA: TGTGCCAGCACCCGGGACAGGACGAACACTGAAGCTTTCTTT.

This clonotype was seen repeatedly, ten times or more. The gene calls are TRBV11-1 and TRBJ2-1; maybe TRBD2 (6 bases). V was pared by 4 bases and J by 4 bases, with 14 bases between. Looked up from germline, CDR1 is SGHAT and CDR2 is FQDESV (reference sequence). The CDR3 is made up of 15 amino acids. Here the CDR3 reads CASSSERVVYNEQFF. The CDR3 DNA sequence: TGTGCCAGCAGCTCGGAGCGGGTGGTGTACAATGAGCAGTTCTTC.

This clonotype has at least ten counts. The V gene is TRBV28, the J gene TRBJ2-3; TRBD2 matches 12 bases. V lost 0 bases and J lost 3; bases outside the gene matches: 4. CDR1 and CDR2 (germline): MDHEN, SYDVKM. This CDR3 is built from 17 residues. The CDR3 region has the DNA TGTGCCAGCAGTTTATGGACTAGCGGGAGTAGTACAGATACGCAGTATTTT. This sequence encodes CASSLWTSGSSTDTQYF.

The chain joins TRBV11-3 to TRBJ2-7, with a tentative D call TRBD1 (7 bases). Trimming removed 2 bases from V and 1 base from J, with 12 bases in between. Germline-derived CDR1 and CDR2 are SGHNT and YENEEA. This CDR3 region has 15 residues. CDR3 in DNA: TGTGCCAGCAGCTTAACAGGGGAGGCATCCTACGAGCAGTACTTC. As protein: CASSLTGEASYEQYF.

Ten or more counts support this clonotype. V and J are TRBV6-5 and TRBJ2-7; D possibly corresponds to TRBD2 (6 bases). Between the trimmed V and J ends, which lost 4 bases and 1 base, there was a span of 14 bases. Germline V CDR1 and CDR2: MNHEY, SVGAGI. The CDR3 sequence is 15 residues long. In nucleotides, the CDR3 is TGTGCCAGCAGTTCCCGGGGGTTGAGATCCTACGAGCAGTACTTC. It translates to CASSSRGLRSYEQYF.

This clonotype showed up many times. The V gene is TRBV28, the J gene TRBJ2-1; D is uncertain. The J call is in doubt because the DNA end fits TRBJ2-5 better. Germline V gene sequence: CDR1 MDHEN, CDR2 SYDVKM. CDR3 length: 13 residues. The DNA for the CDR3 is TGTGCCAGCAGTTTTATGGAACAAGAGACCCAGTACTTC. Translated, it gives CASSFMEQETQYF.

At least ten counts were recorded for this clonotype. The V call is TRBV6-5, the J call TRBJ1-6; D not certain. CDR3 length: 18 residues. Germline values: CDR1 MNHEY, CDR2 SVGAGI. V lost 0 bases to trimming and J lost 8 bases, with 20 bases between them. CDR3 bases: TGTGCCAGCAGTTACTCGATGAGGGAAAGATGGAGGCATTCACCCCTCCACTTT. Translation: CASSYSMRERWRHSPLHF.

CDR3 DNA sequence: TGTGCCAGCAGTTTTTTTGAGACCGGGACAGGGCTTAATGGAAACTATGGCTACACCTTC. This codes for CASSFFETGTGLNGNYGYTF. This sequence joins TRBV12-3 or TRBV12-4 and TRBJ1-2; the match to TRBD1 covers 9 bases. V was pared by 3 bases and J by 2 bases, with 19 bases of the junction left unmatched. The CDR3 is 20 amino acids.

This clonotype was counted at least ten times. This chain connects TRBV30 to TRBJ1-4; no clear D. V lost 0 bases and J lost 6, with 11 bases in between. Germline CDR1 reads GTSNPN; CDR2 reads SVGIG (reference sequence). The CDR3 runs 14 residues. The chain's CDR3 is CAWSVTGRHEKLFF. In DNA form, the CDR3 reads TGTGCCTGGAGTGTAACCGGACGACATGAAAAACTGTTTTTT.

This clonotype was seen a handful of times. The chain is built from TRBV6-2 or TRBV6-3 and TRBJ2-7; a weak D match, TRBD2 (6 bases). V was trimmed by 8 bases and J by 2 bases, leaving 13 bases between them. CDR1 and CDR2 from the germline V gene are MNHEY and SVGEGT. The CDR3 loop spans 13 amino acids. The CDR3 DNA reads TGTGCCAGCCCCGGGGAGCGGGCCTACGAGCAGTACTTC. Translation gives CASPGERAYEQYF.

Ten or more counts support this clonotype. The V call is TRBV11-2, the J call TRBJ2-7; 9 nucleotides agree with TRBD1. The CDR3 consists of 14 residues. The V and J ends lost 5 bases and 2 bases, in that order; junction bases with no gene match: 4. Looked up from germline, CDR1 is SGHAT and CDR2 is FQNNGV. CDR3 loop: CASSMGQGTYEQYF. CDR3 nucleotides: TGTGCCAGCAGCATGGGACAGGGCACCTACGAGCAGTACTTC.

This clonotype appeared once. This chain links TRBV20-1 with TRBJ2-5; possibly TRBD1 or TRBD2 for D (5 bases each). The CDR3 is 16 residues long. Germline CDR1 DFQATT, CDR2 SNEGSKA (reference sequence). Between the trimmed V and J ends, which lost 0 bases and 5 bases, there was a span of 19 bases. This chain's CDR3 is CSARDGRDPTGETQYF. The DNA for the CDR3 is TGCAGTGCTAGAGATGGTCGGGACCCCACGGGGGAGACCCAGTACTTC.

This clonotype appeared a few times. A much more abundant neighbour one base away suggests this may be a read error. This chain joins TRBV12-5 and TRBJ2-2; 8 nucleotides line up with TRBD2. CDR1 and CDR2 from the germline V gene are LGHNT and FRNRAP. This CDR3 has 20 amino acids. The trim removed 2 bases at V and 7 bases at J, leaving 21 bases unmatched. The CDR3 region is CASGLRPGGLGSGSIGELFF. The CDR3 bases are TGTGCTAGTGGTTTGAGGCCGGGGGGATTGGGGAGCGGGAGTATCGGGGAGCTGTTTTTT.

This clonotype was observed a handful of times. A much larger clonotype is one base distant, so this may be a read error. J is TRBJ2-3 and V is TRBV25-1; tentatively, D is TRBD2 (5 bases). Between the trimmed V and J ends, which lost 6 bases and 1 base, there was a span of 5 bases. This CDR3 comprises 12 residues. The germline V gene encodes CDR1 MGHDK and CDR2 SYGVNS. CDR3 nucleotides: TGTGCCAGCAGGCGGGGCACAGATACGCAGTATTTT. Translating it yields CASRRGTDTQYF.

This clonotype was picked up many times. The rearrangement joins TRBV12-3 or TRBV12-4 to TRBJ2-1; tentative D call: TRBD2 (6 bases). The V gene lost 4 bases and the J gene lost 8 bases, with 12 bases spanning the gap. This CDR3 has 13 amino acids. The CDR3 coding sequence is TGTGCCAGCAGTTCAACTAGCCCCGATGAGCAGTTCTTC. It translates to CASSSTSPDEQFF.

This clonotype has just a few counts. CDR3 region: CASSLGLAGGGYNEQFF. The CDR3 nucleotides read TGTGCCAGCAGCTTAGGTTTAGCGGGAGGGGGATACAATGAGCAGTTCTTC. This chain connects TRBV7-8 to TRBJ2-1, with TRBD2 identical over 11 bases. After removal of 1 base from V and 4 bases from J, the junction contained 6 bases not matched to a gene. Per germline, CDR1 SGHVS and CDR2 FQNEAQ. This CDR3 is 17 amino acids long.

In its sample, this clonotype was seen many times. This rearrangement joins TRBV5-1 to TRBJ1-1; possible D gene TRBD1, 6 bases. The V gene's germline CDR1 is SGHRS and CDR2 YFSETQ. The length of the CDR3 is 14 residues. The V gene lost 2 bases and the J gene lost 3 bases, with 11 bases spanning the gap. The CDR3 sequence is CASSLQGVDTEAFF. DNA of the CDR3: TGCGCCAGCAGCTTACAGGGAGTGGACACTGAAGCTTTCTTT. The entire variable domain, with the rest obtained from reference TRBV5-1 and TRBJ1-1, is as follows: KAGVTQTPRYLIKTRGQQVTLSCSPISGHRSVSWYQQTPGQGLQFLFEYFSETQRNKGNFPGRFSGRQFSNSRSEMNVSTLELGDSALYLCASSLQGVDTEAFFGQGTRLTVV.

The V call is TRBV7-6, the J call TRBJ2-2, with 7 positions matching TRBD1. Germline CDR1 reads SGHVS; CDR2 reads FNYEAQ. The CDR3 is 13 amino acids. The V gene end was trimmed by 5 bases and the J gene end by 7 bases; junction bases not matched to a gene: 4. The CDR3 spells CASSSYRGGELFF. CDR3 nucleotide sequence: TGTGCCAGCAGCAGTTACAGGGGCGGGGAGCTGTTTTTT.

This clonotype showed up just a few times. This chain links TRBV4-1 with TRBJ2-1; 9 bases match TRBD2. V lost 1 base, J lost 0 bases, and 4 bases stayed unmatched. The CDR3 has 17 amino acids. Germline loops: CDR1 MGHRA, CDR2 YSYEKL. CDR3 residues: CASSQVAGVDSYNEQFF. The DNA for the CDR3 is TGCGCCAGCAGCCAAGTAGCGGGGGTAGACTCCTACAATGAGCAGTTCTTC.

This clonotype was counted many times. V and J are TRBV19 and TRBJ1-4; D remains unclear. The CDR3 length is 14 residues. Trimming removed 3 bases at V and 7 bases at J, with 12 bases between. Germline CDR1 LNHDA, CDR2 SQIVND (reference sequence). CDR3 nucleotides: TGTGCCAGTAGTATCCCGGGAGGTATTGAAAAACTGTTTTTT. It encodes CASSIPGGIEKLFF.

The chain joins TRBV28 to TRBJ1-1; D is uncertain. The CDR3 is made up of 11 amino acids. V lost 5 bases and J 11 bases, leaving 12 bases between the germline ends. CDR1 and CDR2 from the germline V gene are MDHEN and SYDVKM. The CDR3 region has the DNA TGTGCCAGCAGTGAAACAGTCGGGGCTTTCTTT. This gives the protein CASSETVGAFF.